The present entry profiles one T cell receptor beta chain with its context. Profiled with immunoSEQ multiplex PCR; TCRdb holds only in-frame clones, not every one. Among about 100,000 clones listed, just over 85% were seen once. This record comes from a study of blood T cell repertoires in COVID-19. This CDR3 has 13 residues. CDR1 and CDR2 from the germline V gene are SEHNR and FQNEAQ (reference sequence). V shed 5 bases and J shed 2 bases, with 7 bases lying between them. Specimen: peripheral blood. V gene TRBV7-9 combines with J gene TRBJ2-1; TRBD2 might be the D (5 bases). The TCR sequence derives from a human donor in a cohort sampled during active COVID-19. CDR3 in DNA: TGTGCCAGCAGCCGACTAACCTACAATGAGCAGTTCTTC. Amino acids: CASSRLTYNEQFF. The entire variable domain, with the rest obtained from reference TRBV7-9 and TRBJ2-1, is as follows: DTGVSQNPRHKITKRGQNVTFRCDPISEHNRLYWYRQTLGQGPEFLTYFQNEAQLEKSRLLSDRFSAERPKGSFSTLEIQRTEQGDSAMYLCASSRLTYNEQFFGPGTRLTVL.